Below, 32 T cell receptor beta chains from the same sample are listed, as sequenced in a study of glioma-infiltrating T cells. Using RNA template, CDR3s of TCR alpha and beta were amplified with iRepertoire arm-PCR. TCRdb called the multiplex PCR reads again in MiXCR, with one record for every CDR3 protein. Of 84,000 or so distinct CDR3 sequences in the sample, 20% to 25% were seen once. Sequenced sample: glioma tissue, nonneoplastic brain tissue, or PBMCs (not recorded which). Receptor source: a human donor with low-grade glioma or glioblastoma, undergoing nonglioma brain surgery, or in good health (not recorded which).

This clonotype was counted many times. The genes are TRBV29-1 and TRBJ1-1, with D possibly TRBD1 on 6 matching bases. V lost 3 bases and J 7 bases, leaving 9 bases between the germline ends. The CDR3 totals 11 residues. The germline V gene encodes CDR1 SQVTM and CDR2 ANQGSEA. CDR3 in DNA: TGCAGCGTTGACAGGGGTTTTGAAGCTTTCTTT. Translated, it gives CSVDRGFEAFF.

This clonotype was seen many times. The chain is built from TRBV4-1 and TRBJ2-1, with 12 bases matching TRBD1. J lost 8 bases, V lost 1 base, and 12 bases had no gene match. Germline V gene lookup returns CDR1 MGHRA and CDR2 YSYEKL. The CDR3 consists of 18 residues. The CDR3 DNA reads TGCGCCAGCAGCCAAGTCCCAAACCGGGACAGGGGGCGAGATGAGCAGTTCTTC. This gives the protein CASSQVPNRDRGRDEQFF.

This clonotype was found many times. The genes are TRBV18 and TRBJ1-1, with D hard to call. Germline CDR1 KGHSH, CDR2 LQKENI. The CDR3 has 15 residues. Trimming pared 4 bases from V and 0 bases from J, leaving 12 bases between. The CDR3 is CASSQQGNMNTEAFF. DNA of the CDR3: TGTGCCAGCTCACAACAAGGAAACATGAACACTGAAGCTTTCTTT.

This clonotype has ten or more counts. The rearrangement joins TRBV6-1 to TRBJ2-7; D gene unclear. Trimming took off 8 bases at V and 4 bases at J, with 12 bases between the two ends. Germline values: CDR1 MNHNS, CDR2 SASEGT. This CDR3 region has 12 residues. The CDR3 sequence is CASGIFGYEQYF. Written as DNA, the CDR3 is TGTGCCAGCGGCATATTTGGGTACGAGCAGTACTTC.

A few counts support this clonotype. The chain joins TRBV11-2 to TRBJ2-5, with 7 nucleotides matching TRBD2. V shed 6 bases and J 2 bases; nucleotides not matched to a gene: 15. Germline CDR1 is SGHAT and CDR2 is FQNNGV. This CDR3 is 17 amino acids long. The CDR3 is CASSHLIRGRRQETQYF. DNA for the CDR3: TGTGCCAGCAGTCACCTTATTCGCGGGAGAAGGCAAGAGACCCAGTACTTC.

This clonotype was seen at least ten times. The chain is built from TRBV12-3 or TRBV12-4 and TRBJ2-3; TRBD2 aligns across 10 bases. There are 15 residues in the CDR3. J was trimmed by 6 bases and V by 0 bases; bases with no gene match: 3. CDR3 DNA: TGTGCCAGCAGTTTAGCGGGACTAGCGAGTGATACGCAGTATTTT. Protein: CASSLAGLASDTQYF.

This clonotype has ten or more counts. The rearrangement joins TRBV7-8 to TRBJ2-3; D is ambiguous. Germline V CDR1 and CDR2: SGHVS, FQNEAQ. The CDR3 has 13 residues. V shed 3 bases and J shed 2 bases, with 6 bases lying between them. The CDR3 region is CASSFGFTDTQYF. The CDR3, as DNA: TGTGCCAGCAGCTTTGGATTCACAGATACGCAGTATTTT.

This clonotype was seen only a few times. V and J are TRBV19 and TRBJ1-2; no reliable D call. Germline assignment: CDR1 LNHDA and CDR2 SQIVND (reference sequence). V dropped 7 bases and J dropped 5 bases, with 17 bases sitting between them. The CDR3 consists of 14 residues. CDR3 sequence: CASTPAGPLYGYTF. CDR3 sequence (DNA): TGTGCCAGTACCCCAGCAGGTCCCCTATATGGCTACACCTTC.

This clonotype was seen at least ten times. The junction departs from the called germline gene at one end, perhaps through a read error. The chain couples TRBV18 to TRBJ1-1; perhaps TRBD1 as D (5 bases). There are 14 residues in the CDR3. Germline V lookup: CDR1 KGHSH, CDR2 LQKENI. CDR3 sequence (DNA): TGTGCCAGCTCACCGCGGGGCGTGAATACTGAAGCTTTCTTT. This translates into CASSPRGVNTEAFF.

Details on this clonotype: This could be a read error, since a much larger clone is one nucleotide away. V and J are TRBV20-1 and TRBJ2-7; perhaps TRBD2 as D (6 bases). This CDR3 has 16 residues. Trimming took off 2 bases at V and 0 bases at J, with 17 bases between the two ends. Looked up from germline, CDR1 is DFQATT and CDR2 is SNEGSKA (reference sequence). The CDR3 protein is CSARIGTRNYSYEQYF. CDR3 DNA: TGCAGTGCTAGAATCGGGACTCGAAACTACTCCTACGAGCAGTACTTC.

V is TRBV9 and J is TRBJ2-3; D is unclear. The CDR3 totals 14 residues. Germline CDR1 SGDLS, CDR2 YYNGEE. V shed 6 bases and J shed 2 bases, with 13 bases lying between them. The DNA for the CDR3 is TGTGCCAGCAATCTTGGTAGGGTCACAGATACGCAGTATTTT. Translated: CASNLGRVTDTQYF.

Many counts were recorded for this clonotype. The chain combines TRBV7-9 with TRBJ2-7; D uncertain. The V and J ends lost 5 bases and 1 base respectively, with 6 bases between them. The CDR3 contains 12 residues. Germline values: CDR1 SEHNR, CDR2 FQNEAQ (reference sequence). DNA for the CDR3: TGTGCCAGCAGCCCCCCTTCCTACGAGCAGTACTTC. This gives the protein CASSPPSYEQYF.

This clonotype was recorded many times. V gene TRBV20-1 combines with J gene TRBJ2-5, with 7 positions matching TRBD1. Germline loops: CDR1 DFQATT, CDR2 SNEGSKA (reference sequence). V dropped 0 bases and J dropped 6; count of bases not matched to a gene: 13. This CDR3 is 16 amino acids long. The CDR3 reads CSARDAFGSGGKTQYF. In DNA, the CDR3 is TGCAGTGCTAGAGATGCATTCGGGTCAGGGGGAAAGACCCAGTACTTC.

About this clonotype itself: A read error may explain this, as a much larger clone is one base away. V usage is TRBV12-3 or TRBV12-4 and J usage is TRBJ2-1; no clear D. The CDR3 is 13 residues long. The CDR3 loop is CAGSSIYHGEQFF. The DNA for the CDR3 is TGTGCCGGCAGTTCTATCTACCACGGTGAGCAGTTCTTC.

This clonotype was seen ten or more times. The chain combines TRBV12-3 or TRBV12-4 with TRBJ2-5; D uncertain. The V end was cut by 7 bases, the J end by 3 bases, with 15 bases between. The CDR3 spans 14 residues. The CDR3, as DNA: TGTGCCAGCACTCGTGACGGGTCTAAAGAGACCCAGTACTTC. Translated, it gives CASTRDGSKETQYF.

This clonotype was counted at least ten times. Being one base from a much bigger clone, this may be a read error. The final CDR3 position lacks the conserved phenylalanine or tryptophan, pointing to a likely read error. J is TRBJ1-2 and V is TRBV20-1; D remains unclear. From germline, CDR1 is DFQATT and CDR2 SNEGSKA (reference sequence). Deletions cut 5 bases from V and 5 bases from J, with 6 bases between. This CDR3 contains 10 residues. The CDR3, as DNA: TGCAGTGCTTATGAGTATGGCTACACCTCC. Its protein product is CSAYEYGYTS.

This clonotype is deemed large. The chain links TRBV20-1 to TRBJ2-7, with D possibly TRBD2 on 6 matching bases. Germline CDR1 reads DFQATT; CDR2 reads SNEGSKA (reference sequence). CDR3 length equals 15 residues. Between the trimmed V and J ends, which lost 0 bases and 3 bases, there was a span of 15 bases. The CDR3, as DNA: TGCAGTGCTAGAGATAGCCGGGAGAAGAACTACGAGCAGTACTTC. It codes for CSARDSREKNYEQYF.

Ten or more counts support this clonotype. The chain links TRBV20-1 to TRBJ1-2; 10 bases fit TRBD1. The germline gives CDR1 DFQATT, CDR2 SNEGSKA (reference sequence). CDR3 length: 13 amino acids. V shed 1 base and J 8 bases; nucleotides not matched to a gene: 4. CDR3 in DNA: TGCAGTGCTAGAGGGGGGACAGGGGTCGGCTACACCTTC. Its translation is CSARGGTGVGYTF.

This clonotype was observed at least ten times. The rearrangement links TRBV6-1 to TRBJ1-6; TRBD1 matches at 7 bases. This CDR3 is 12 amino acids long. Germline values: CDR1 MNHNS, CDR2 SASEGT. Unmatched junction bases numbered 6, after V lost 5 bases and J lost 14 bases. The CDR3 DNA sequence: TGTGCCAGCAGTTTGGACAGGTTGACCCTCCACTTT. This gives the protein CASSLDRLTLHF.

The genes are TRBV6-5 and TRBJ1-3, with D maybe TRBD1 (6 bases). The CDR3 is 18 residues long. The V and J ends lost 6 bases and 0 bases respectively, with 21 bases between them. Germline-derived CDR1 and CDR2 are MNHEY and SVGAGI. CDR3 sequence reads: CASSRLSPGALSGNTIYF. DNA of the CDR3: TGTGCCAGCAGCCGATTAAGCCCGGGGGCTCTCTCTGGAAACACCATATATTTT.

The chain combines TRBV5-5 with TRBJ2-5; tentatively, D is TRBD1 (7 bases). The CDR3 is 14 residues long. The V and J ends lost 3 bases and 5 bases respectively, with 14 bases between them. Germline CDR1 is SGHKS and CDR2 is YYEKEE (reference sequence). CDR3 sequence reads: CASSSGDSGETQYF. CDR3 in DNA: TGTGCCAGCAGCTCTGGGGACAGCGGGGAGACCCAGTACTTC.

This clonotype showed up many times. The chain has TRBV2 and TRBJ1-2; 7 nucleotides agree with TRBD1. Germline V gene sequence: CDR1 SNHLY, CDR2 FYNNEI. The V gene end was trimmed by 3 bases and the J gene end by 3 bases; junction bases not matched to a gene: 4. The CDR3 is 14 residues long. CDR3 nucleotides: TGTGCCAGCAGTGAGAAGACAGGGTACTATGGCTACACCTTC. Amino acids: CASSEKTGYYGYTF.

This clonotype was observed a handful of times. V gene TRBV11-2 combines with J gene TRBJ2-7, with D possibly TRBD1 on 6 matching bases. The CDR3 spans 14 residues. The V end lost 3 bases, the J end lost 0 bases, and 9 bases lay between the germline ends. The germline V gene has CDR1 SGHAT and CDR2 FQNNGV. The CDR3 reads CASSLGATSYEQYF. In nucleotides, the CDR3 is TGTGCCAGCAGCTTGGGGGCTACCTCCTACGAGCAGTACTTC.

This clonotype was observed at least ten times. The gene calls are TRBV18 and TRBJ2-5, with no clear D. Germline loops: CDR1 KGHSH, CDR2 LQKENI. Between the trimmed V and J ends, which lost 3 bases and 2 bases, there was a span of 10 bases. The CDR3 sequence is 14 residues long. CDR3 residues: CASSPPAQQETQYF. Written as DNA, the CDR3 is TGTGCCAGCTCACCGCCGGCACAGCAAGAGACCCAGTACTTC.

The CDR3 DNA sequence: TGTGCCATCAGTGAGTCCCGAAGACTACCGGGGGGACGCCTGGAGCAGTACTTC. It specifies CAISESRRLPGGRLEQYF. The V gene is TRBV10-3, the J gene TRBJ2-7; 7 nucleotides line up with TRBD2. Germline CDR1 ENHRY, CDR2 SYGVKD. The CDR3 sequence is 18 residues long. J gave up 7 bases and V 0 bases, and 18 bases lay outside the gene matches.

Remarks on this clonotype: A read error may explain this, as a much larger clone is one base away. The V call is TRBV2, the J call TRBJ2-7, with D unresolved. There are 12 residues in the CDR3. In germline, CDR1 is SNHLY, CDR2 FYNNEI. V was trimmed by 7 bases and J by 4 bases, leaving 11 bases between them. DNA of the CDR3: TGTGCCAGCAATCGCCTTGGGTACGAGCAGTACTTC. This codes for CASNRLGYEQYF.

The chain is built from TRBV29-1 and TRBJ2-1; TRBD2 might be the D (6 bases). CDR3 length: 14 residues. The V and J ends lost 7 bases and 6 bases respectively, with 19 bases between them. Germline V gives CDR1 SQVTM, CDR2 ANQGSEA. The CDR3 DNA follows: TGCAGCGCCCAAAAGACGGGAGTTCCCAATGAGCAGTTCTTC. Protein sequence: CSAQKTGVPNEQFF.

At least ten counts were recorded for this clonotype. The chain uses TRBV6-1 and TRBJ2-3; TRBD1 matches at 9 bases. The CDR3 is 15 amino acids. In germline, CDR1 is MNHNS, CDR2 SASEGT. Losses at the gene ends were 6 bases for V and 0 bases for J; bases not matched to a gene: 4. The CDR3 sequence is CASRADRGSTDTQYF. CDR3 bases: TGTGCCAGCAGAGCGGACAGGGGAAGCACAGATACGCAGTATTTT.

This clonotype has ten or more counts. The genes are TRBV25-1 and TRBJ1-6; D gene unclear. The germline CDR1 and CDR2 sequences are MGHDK and SYGVNS. The V end lost 1 base, the J end lost 0 bases, and 7 bases lay between the germline ends. CDR3 length: 16 amino acids. The DNA for the CDR3 is TGTGCCAGCAGTGAATTTCAGTTCTCCTATAATTCACCCCTCCACTTT. Translating gives CASSEFQFSYNSPLHF.

In this sample, this clonotype turned up many times. This rearrangement joins TRBV11-2 to TRBJ1-1; maybe TRBD1 (5 bases). The V end was cut by 7 bases, the J end by 5 bases, with 20 bases between. Germline V gene lookup returns CDR1 SGHAT and CDR2 FQNNGV. CDR3 size: 15 residues. The DNA of the CDR3 is TGTGCCAGCATCTTGTCCGGGGGGAGAAGGACTGAAGCTTTCTTT. It encodes CASILSGGRRTEAFF.

On this clonotype: A read error may be the cause here, since a much bigger clone is one base away. This rearrangement joins TRBV7-2 to TRBJ2-7; D gene uncertain. Germline V gene lookup returns CDR1 SGHTA and CDR2 FQGNSA. The CDR3 has 11 amino acids. The CDR3 nucleotides read TGTGCAACCGGGCCGGGCTGCGAGCAGTACTTC. This gives the protein CATGPGCEQYF. Together with reference TRBV7-2 and TRBJ2-7, the CDR3 gives the full variable domain: GAGVSQSPSNKVTEKGKDVELRCDPISGHTALYWYRQSLGQGLEFLIYFQGNSAPDKSGLPSDRFSAERTGGSVSTLTIQRTQQEDSAVYLCATGPGCEQYFGPGTRLTVT.

This clonotype was counted at least ten times. V usage is TRBV25-1 and J usage is TRBJ1-4, with a tentative D call TRBD1 (5 bases). V lost 3 bases, J lost 10 bases, and 15 bases lay in between. This CDR3 is 14 amino acids long. CDR1 is MGHDK, CDR2 SYGVNS, per germline. The CDR3 loop is CASSDRGNSAKLFF. As DNA, the CDR3 is TGTGCCAGCAGTGATCGGGGGAATTCGGCAAAACTGTTTTTT.